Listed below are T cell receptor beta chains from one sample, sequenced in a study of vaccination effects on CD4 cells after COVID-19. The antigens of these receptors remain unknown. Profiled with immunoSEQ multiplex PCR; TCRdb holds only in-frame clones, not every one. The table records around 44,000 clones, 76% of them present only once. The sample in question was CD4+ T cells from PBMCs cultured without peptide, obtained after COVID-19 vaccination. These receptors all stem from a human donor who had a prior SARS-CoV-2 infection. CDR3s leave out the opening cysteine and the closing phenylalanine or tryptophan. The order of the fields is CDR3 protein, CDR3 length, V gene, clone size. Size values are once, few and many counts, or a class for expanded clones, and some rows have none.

CDR3: ATSVGRNTEAF
length: 11
V: TRBV24-1
size: .

CDR3: ASSLLDAGELF
length: 11
V: TRBV3-1/TRBV3-2
size: .

CDR3: ASSYRGQGNTEAF
length: 13
V: TRBV6-6
size: .

CDR3: ASSVLGGELF
length: 10
V: TRBV2
size: few

CDR3: ASSSGQGGNQPQH
length: 13
V: TRBV7-9
size: .

CDR3: ASSQKWGSNQPQH
length: 13
V: TRBV27
size: .

CDR3: ASRDNSYEQY
length: 10
V: TRBV10-3
size: .

CDR3: ASSDNARTHRELF
length: 13
V: TRBV9
size: .

CDR3: ASSFMTQNYGYT
length: 12
V: TRBV5-4
size: .

CDR3: ASSDQYGQVNTEAF
length: 14
V: TRBV5-1
size: .

CDR3: ASSLDDDTEAF
length: 11
V: TRBV12-3/TRBV12-4
size: .

CDR3: ASSSFLDRTYEQY
length: 13
V: TRBV6-5
size: .

CDR3: ATSDPGGAKTDTQY
length: 14
V: TRBV24-1
size: .

CDR3: ASRPHREAGELF
length: 12
V: TRBV7-3
size: .

CDR3: ATSDSTSGGCTDTQY
length: 15
V: TRBV24-1
size: .

CDR3: ASSRQYNEQF
length: 10
V: TRBV12-3/TRBV12-4
size: few

CDR3: ASSLRRGRSYEQY
length: 13
V: TRBV18
size: once

CDR3: ASSPTANYGYT
length: 11
V: TRBV18
size: .

CDR3: ASSPAQGGYGYT
length: 12
V: TRBV5-1
size: .

CDR3: ASSLTPVSSYEQY
length: 13
V: TRBV5-6
size: .

CDR3: ASNAGLAVPETQY
length: 13
V: TRBV9
size: .

CDR3: ASVGHQTGNTEAF
length: 13
V: TRBV6-6
size: .

CDR3: ARATADTGELF
length: 11
V: TRBV9
size: .

CDR3: ASSTGNSPLH
length: 10
V: TRBV2
size: .

CDR3: ASSPDSGETQY
length: 11
V: TRBV2
size: few

CDR3: ASSPRGEGKQPQH
length: 13
V: TRBV6-5
size: .

CDR3: ASRSIGNTIY
length: 10
V: TRBV27
size: .

CDR3: ASSMMSSGASYEQY
length: 14
V: TRBV19
size: .

CDR3: ASSQDQVEVSSAEAF
length: 15
V: TRBV3-1/TRBV3-2
size: .

CDR3: ASSEFGGQNIQY
length: 12
V: TRBV25-1
size: .

CDR3: ASSPRTSGSTDTQY
length: 14
V: TRBV7-3
size: few

CDR3: AWRNRGLSGNTIY
length: 13
V: TRBV30
size: .

CDR3: ASSPGISGSGSYNEQF
length: 16
V: TRBV9
size: .

CDR3: ASKRGVGGPNTGELF
length: 15
V: TRBV7-8
size: .

CDR3: ASSFRGHYGYT
length: 11
V: TRBV12-3/TRBV12-4
size: .

CDR3: AWSVQELKNGYT
length: 12
V: TRBV30
size: .

CDR3: ASSRSEGDPGNTIY
length: 14
V: TRBV18
size: few

CDR3: ASSSSGTATTSYEQY
length: 15
V: TRBV5-1
size: .

CDR3: ASSQSGGAGSTGELF
length: 15
V: TRBV7-2
size: .

CDR3: ASSFRAGGAGANVLT
length: 15
V: TRBV7-2
size: few

CDR3: ASSFGQGALRQY
length: 12
V: TRBV7-2
size: few

CDR3: ASSRVLSERAQY
length: 12
V: TRBV7-2
size: few

CDR3: ASSRQGGELF
length: 10
V: TRBV6-6
size: few

CDR3: ASSPWDTSSPLH
length: 12
V: TRBV27
size: .

CDR3: ASSPRTIVHEQF
length: 12
V: TRBV18
size: few

CDR3: ASSYWTGGIGYGYT
length: 14
V: TRBV28
size: .

CDR3: ASSGQDLLNNEQF
length: 13
V: TRBV10-1
size: .

CDR3: ASSLGFGGGAANEQF
length: 15
V: TRBV7-2
size: once

CDR3: ASNRPHHLSNVFEQF
length: 15
V: TRBV6-8
size: .

CDR3: ATSRERRPGQEDNEQF
length: 16
V: TRBV15
size: once

CDR3: ASRPPVTDTQY
length: 11
V: TRBV12-2
size: .

CDR3: ASSPATGRTYEQY
length: 13
V: TRBV4-3
size: .

CDR3: ASSSQGAPYGYT
length: 12
V: TRBV5-4
size: .

CDR3: ASSYGRARDPEAF
length: 13
V: TRBV6-6
size: .

CDR3: ASSPRGGRGNQPQH
length: 14
V: TRBV18
size: .

CDR3: ASSPPGQGNSGNTIY
length: 15
V: TRBV18
size: once